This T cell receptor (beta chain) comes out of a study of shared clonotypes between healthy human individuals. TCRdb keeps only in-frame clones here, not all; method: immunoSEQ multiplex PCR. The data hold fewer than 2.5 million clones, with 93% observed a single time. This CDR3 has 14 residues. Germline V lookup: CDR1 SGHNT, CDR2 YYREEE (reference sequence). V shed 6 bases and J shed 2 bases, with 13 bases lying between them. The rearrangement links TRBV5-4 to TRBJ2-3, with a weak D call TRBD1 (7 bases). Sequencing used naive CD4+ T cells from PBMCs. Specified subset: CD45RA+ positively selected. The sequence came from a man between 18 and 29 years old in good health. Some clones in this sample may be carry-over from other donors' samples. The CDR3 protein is CASTAGGNTDTQYF. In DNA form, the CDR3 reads TGTGCCAGCACGGCAGGGGGGAACACAGATACGCAGTATTTT. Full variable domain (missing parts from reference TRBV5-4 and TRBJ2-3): ETGVTQSPTHLIKTRGQQVTLRCSSQSGHNTVSWYQQALGQGPQFIFQYYREEENGRGNFPPRFSGLQFPNYSSELNVNALELDDSALYLCASTAGGNTDTQYFGPGTRLTVL.